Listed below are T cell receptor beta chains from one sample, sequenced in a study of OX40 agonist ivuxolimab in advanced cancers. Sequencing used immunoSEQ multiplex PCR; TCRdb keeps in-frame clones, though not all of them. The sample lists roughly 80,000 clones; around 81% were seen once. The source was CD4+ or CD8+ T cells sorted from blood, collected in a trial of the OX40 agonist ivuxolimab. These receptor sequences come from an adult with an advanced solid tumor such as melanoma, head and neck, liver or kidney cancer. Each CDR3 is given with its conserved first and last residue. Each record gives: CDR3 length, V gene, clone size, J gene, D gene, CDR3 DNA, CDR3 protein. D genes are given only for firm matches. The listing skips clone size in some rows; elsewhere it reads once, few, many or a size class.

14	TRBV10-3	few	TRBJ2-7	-	TGTGCCATCAGTGAGTCGGAGTCCTCCTACGAGCAGTACTTC	CAISESESSYEQYF
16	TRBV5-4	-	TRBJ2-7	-	TGTGCCAGCAGTTACTCCAAGGCAAGTGAGACTTACGAGCAGTACTTC	CASSYSKASETYEQYF
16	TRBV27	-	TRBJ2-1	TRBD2	TGTGCCAGCAGATTAACTAGCGTGAGGACCTACAATGAGCAGTTCTTC	CASRLTSVRTYNEQFF
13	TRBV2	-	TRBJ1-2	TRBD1	TGTGCCAGCAGGAGACAGGGAGTCGATGGCTACACCTTC	CASRRQGVDGYTF
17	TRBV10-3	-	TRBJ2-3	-	TGTGCCATCAGACTCCCCGCTGGAGTAGATGGCGCAGATACGCAGTATTTT	CAIRLPAGVDGADTQYF
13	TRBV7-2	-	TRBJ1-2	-	TGTGCCAGCAGCCGACCCACAGGGAATGGCTACACCTTC	CASSRPTGNGYTF
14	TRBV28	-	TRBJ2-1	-	TGTGCCAGCGTACCCCTGGGGGCTTACAATGAGCAGTTCTTC	CASVPLGAYNEQFF
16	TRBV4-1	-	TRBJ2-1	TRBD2	TGCGCCAGCAGTCCTAGCCCGGGGGGGGCCCACAATGAGCAGTTCTTC	CASSPSPGGAHNEQFF
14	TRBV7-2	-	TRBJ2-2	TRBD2	TGTGCCAACCGACTAGCGGGGGGAACCGGGGAGCTGTTTTTT	CANRLAGGTGELFF
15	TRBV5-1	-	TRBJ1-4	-	TGCGCCAGCAGCTTGGCCCCGGGGTCGGGAGAAAAACTGTTTTTT	CASSLAPGSGEKLFF
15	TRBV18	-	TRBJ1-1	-	TGTGCCAGCTCACCCTGGGGAGAAATGAACACTGAAGCTTTCTTT	CASSPWGEMNTEAFF
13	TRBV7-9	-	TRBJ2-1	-	TGTGCCAGCAGCTGGAGGGGGGACAATGAGCAGTTCTTC	CASSWRGDNEQFF
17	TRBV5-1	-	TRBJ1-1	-	TGCGCCAGCAGCCCCCGGGGCAGGGTGAAGTTGAACACTGAAGCTTTCTTT	CASSPRGRVKLNTEAFF
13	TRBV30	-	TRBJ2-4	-	TGTGCCTGGGGTGGATCTGGGCAAAACATTCAGTACTTC	CAWGGSGQNIQYF
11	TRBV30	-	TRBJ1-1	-	TGTGCCTGGAGTCCGGGGGCCGAAGCTTTCTTT	CAWSPGAEAFF
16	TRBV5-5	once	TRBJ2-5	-	TGTGCCAGCAGCCCGGGGGTCTGGCCAGAGCAAGAGACCCAGTACTTC	CASSPGVWPEQETQYF
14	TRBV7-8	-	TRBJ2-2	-	TGTGCCAGCAGCTTAGTTGGTCGGGCCGGGGAGCTGTTTTTT	CASSLVGRAGELFF
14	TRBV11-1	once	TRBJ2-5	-	TGTGCCAGCAGCTTAGCTTGGCTCCAAGAGACCCAGTACTTC	CASSLAWLQETQYF
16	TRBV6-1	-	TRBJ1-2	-	TGTGCCAGCAGTGAAGCGTCTGGGGGGGCAGGCTATGGCTACACCTTC	CASSEASGGAGYGYTF
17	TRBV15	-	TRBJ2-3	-	TGTGCCACCAGCAGAGATAGGGGGGGGGCATCTCCAGATACGCAGTATTTT	CATSRDRGGASPDTQYF
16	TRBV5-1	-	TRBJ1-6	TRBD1	TGCGCCAGCAGCTCAACAGGGGGCCAGAGTAATTCACCCCTCCACTTT	CASSSTGGQSNSPLHF
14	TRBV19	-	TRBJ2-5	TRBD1	TGTGCCAGTAGTGAATGGACAGGGCAAGAGACCCAGTACTTC	CASSEWTGQETQYF
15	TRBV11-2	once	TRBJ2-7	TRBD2	TGTGCCAGCAGCACACTAGCGGGGGGGACCTACGAGCAGTACTTC	CASSTLAGGTYEQYF
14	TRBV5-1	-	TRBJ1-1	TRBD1	TGCGCCAGCAAACAGGGGGCTCGGGAAACTGAAGCTTTCTTT	CASKQGARETEAFF
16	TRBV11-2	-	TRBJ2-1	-	TGTGCCAGCAGCTTGGGGGGTAGCAGTAGCAACAATGAGCAGTTCTTC	CASSLGGSSSNNEQFF
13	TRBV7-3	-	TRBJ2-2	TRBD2	TGTGCCAGCAGCTTACTAGCGGCCGGGGAGCTGTTTTTT	CASSLLAAGELFF
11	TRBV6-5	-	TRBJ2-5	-	TGTGCCAGCAGTTACGGAGAGACCCAGTACTTC	CASSYGETQYF
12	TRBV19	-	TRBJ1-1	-	TGTGCCAGTAGTATGTTGTACACTGAAGCTTTCTTT	CASSMLYTEAFF
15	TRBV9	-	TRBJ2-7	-	TGTGCCAGCAGCGTAGGAATGAGGGGCTCCTACGAGCAGTACTTC	CASSVGMRGSYEQYF
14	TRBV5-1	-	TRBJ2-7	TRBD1	TGCGCCAGCAGCTTGGTGGGACAGTCGGCCGAGCAGTACTTC	CASSLVGQSAEQYF
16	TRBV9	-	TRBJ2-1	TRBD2	TGTGCCAGCAGCTCAGAAAGACTAGCGGGAAACTATGAGCAGTTCTTC	CASSSERLAGNYEQFF
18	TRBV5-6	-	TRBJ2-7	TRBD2	TGTGCCAGCAGCTTAGTACTAGCGTCTCTCTACGGGTCCTACGAGCAGTACTTC	CASSLVLASLYGSYEQYF
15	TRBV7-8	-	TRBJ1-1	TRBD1	TGTGCCAGCAGCAAGGGACAGTTAATAAACACTGAAGCTTTCTTT	CASSKGQLINTEAFF
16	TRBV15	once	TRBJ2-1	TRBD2	TGTGCCACCAGCAGAAAACTAGCGGGAGGGGGCAATGAGCAGTTCTTC	CATSRKLAGGGNEQFF
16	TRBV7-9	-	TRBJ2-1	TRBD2	TGTGCCAGCAGTCCAGGACTAGCGGGATCCTACAATGAGCAGTTCTTC	CASSPGLAGSYNEQFF
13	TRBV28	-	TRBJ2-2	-	TGTGCCAGCAGTCCTCCACAAACCGGGGAGCTGTTTTTT	CASSPPQTGELFF
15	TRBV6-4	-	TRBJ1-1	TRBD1	TGTGCCAGCAGTGCTGACAGGGGTAGGGCAACTGAAGCTTTCTTT	CASSADRGRATEAFF
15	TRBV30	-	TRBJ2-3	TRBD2	TGTGCCTGGAGCAGCGGGAGGGAAAACACAGATACGCAGTATTTT	CAWSSGRENTDTQYF
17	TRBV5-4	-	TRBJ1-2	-	TGTGCCAGCAGCTCCACCCCGAACCGGCGCGATAACTATGGCTACACCTTC	CASSSTPNRRDNYGYTF
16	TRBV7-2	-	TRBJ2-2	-	TGTGCCAGCAGCTTAGCTCTGAACGGGGCGGCTGGGGAGCTGTTTTTT	CASSLALNGAAGELFF
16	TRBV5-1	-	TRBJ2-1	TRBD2	TGCGCCAGCAGCTTGGGCGGGACTAGCGGGAGCTATGAGCAGTTCTTC	CASSLGGTSGSYEQFF
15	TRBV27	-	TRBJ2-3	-	TGTGCCAGCAGTCCACCCGCCGGGGGCACAGATACGCAGTATTTT	CASSPPAGGTDTQYF
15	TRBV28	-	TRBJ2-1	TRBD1	TGTGCCAGCAGACTCACAGGGGGCGCGAGGAATGAGCAGTTCTTC	CASRLTGGARNEQFF
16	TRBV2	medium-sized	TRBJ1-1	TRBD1	TGTGCCAGCAGACCGGGACAGGGGGCGGGGAACACTGAAGCTTTCTTT	CASRPGQGAGNTEAFF